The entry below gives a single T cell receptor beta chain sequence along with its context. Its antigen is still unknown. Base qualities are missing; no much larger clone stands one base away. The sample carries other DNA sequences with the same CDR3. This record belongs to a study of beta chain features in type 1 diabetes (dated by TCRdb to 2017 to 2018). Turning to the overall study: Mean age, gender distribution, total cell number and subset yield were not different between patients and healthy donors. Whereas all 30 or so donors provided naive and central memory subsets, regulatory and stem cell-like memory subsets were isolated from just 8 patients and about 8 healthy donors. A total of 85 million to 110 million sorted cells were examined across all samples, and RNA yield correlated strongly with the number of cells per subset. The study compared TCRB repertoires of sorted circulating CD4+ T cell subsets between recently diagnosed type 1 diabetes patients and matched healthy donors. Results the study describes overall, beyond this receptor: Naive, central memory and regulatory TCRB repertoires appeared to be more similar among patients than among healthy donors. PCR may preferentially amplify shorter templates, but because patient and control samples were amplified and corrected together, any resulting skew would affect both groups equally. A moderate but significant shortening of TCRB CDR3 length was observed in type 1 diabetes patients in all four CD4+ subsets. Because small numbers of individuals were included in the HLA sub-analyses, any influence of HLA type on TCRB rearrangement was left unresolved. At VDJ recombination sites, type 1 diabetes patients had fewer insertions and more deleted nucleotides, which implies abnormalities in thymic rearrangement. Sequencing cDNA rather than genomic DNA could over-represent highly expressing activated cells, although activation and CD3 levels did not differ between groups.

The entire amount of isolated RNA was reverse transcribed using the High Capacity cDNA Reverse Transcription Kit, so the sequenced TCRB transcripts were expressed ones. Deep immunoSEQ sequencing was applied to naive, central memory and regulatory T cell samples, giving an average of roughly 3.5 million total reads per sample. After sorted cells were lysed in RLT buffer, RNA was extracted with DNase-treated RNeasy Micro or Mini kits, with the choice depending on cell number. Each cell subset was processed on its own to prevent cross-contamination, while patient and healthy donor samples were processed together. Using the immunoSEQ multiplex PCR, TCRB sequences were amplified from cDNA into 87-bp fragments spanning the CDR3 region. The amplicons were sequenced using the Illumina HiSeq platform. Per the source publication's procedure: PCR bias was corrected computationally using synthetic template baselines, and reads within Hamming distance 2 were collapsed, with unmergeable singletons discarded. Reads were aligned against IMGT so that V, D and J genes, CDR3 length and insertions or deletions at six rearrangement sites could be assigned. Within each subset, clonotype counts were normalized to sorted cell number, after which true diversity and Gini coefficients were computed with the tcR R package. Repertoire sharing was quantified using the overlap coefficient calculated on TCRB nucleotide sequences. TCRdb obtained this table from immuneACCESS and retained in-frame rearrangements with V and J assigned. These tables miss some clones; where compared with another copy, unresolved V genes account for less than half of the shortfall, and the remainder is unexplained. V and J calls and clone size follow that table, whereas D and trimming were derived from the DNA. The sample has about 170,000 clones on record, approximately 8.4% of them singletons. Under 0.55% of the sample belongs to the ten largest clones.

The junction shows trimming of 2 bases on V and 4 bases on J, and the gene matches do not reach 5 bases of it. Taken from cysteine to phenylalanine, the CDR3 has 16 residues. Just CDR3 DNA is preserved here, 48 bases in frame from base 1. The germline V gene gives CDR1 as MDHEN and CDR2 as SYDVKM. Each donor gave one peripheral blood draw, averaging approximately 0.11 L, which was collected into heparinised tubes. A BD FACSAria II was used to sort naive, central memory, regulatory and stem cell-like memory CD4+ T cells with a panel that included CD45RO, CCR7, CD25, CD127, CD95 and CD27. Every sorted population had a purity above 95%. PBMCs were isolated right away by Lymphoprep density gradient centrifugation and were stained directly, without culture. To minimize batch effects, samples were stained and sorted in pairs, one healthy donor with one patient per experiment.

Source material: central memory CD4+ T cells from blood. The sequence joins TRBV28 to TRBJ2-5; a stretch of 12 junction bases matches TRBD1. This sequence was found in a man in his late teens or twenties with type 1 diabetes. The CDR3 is CASSLLGQGARETQYF. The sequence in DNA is TGTGCCAGCAGTTTACTGGGACAGGGGGCACGAGAGACCCAGTACTTC.